The clone carrying this T cell receptor beta chain is termed medium-sized. Its antigen remains unidentified. The CDR3 runs 15 residues. V lost 4 bases, J lost 5 bases, and 9 bases stayed unmatched. Germline V gene lookup returns CDR1 SGHNT and CDR2 YENEEA. This entry comes from a study of metastatic and nonmetastatic thyroid tumors. The overall study: Repertoire comparison spanned blood and tumor or nodule tissue of malignant and benign thyroid patients.

Patients had received no treatment of any kind before thyroid surgery. Study results and limitations: A significant increase in TCR beta diversity was reportedly seen in malignant thyroid tumors relative to benign nodules, in blood and tumor.

The authors' processing: CDR3 was compared across clinicopathological groups, and the resulting differences were used to build a distant-metastasis classifier for papillary thyroid cancer. Via MiXCR, TCRdb re-called the PCR reads. The V and J calls reflect TCRdb's pipeline rather than the authors' work. The repertoire holds more than 8,000 clones, with approximately 44% as singletons. The specimen sequenced was tumor tissue. This sequence originates from a male donor with papillary thyroid cancer or a benign thyroid nodule (not recorded which). Some clones in this sample may be carry-over from other donors' samples. The chain employs TRBV11-3 and TRBJ2-7; 9 positions match TRBD1. CDR3 amino acids: CASSSPGTGSDEQYF. The CDR3 coding sequence is TGTGCCAGCAGCTCACCCGGGACAGGGTCTGACGAGCAGTACTTC.